This is a list of T cell receptor beta chains from one sample in a study of Graves' ophthalmopathy and Graves' hyperthyroidism. Via MiXCR, TCRdb re-called the multiplex PCR reads, giving one row per CDR3 protein. The sample shows approximately 1.2 million distinct CDR3 sequences, about 36% of them seen only once. Specimen: peripheral blood or thyroid tissue (not recorded which). The receptors originated from an adult man with Graves' hyperthyroidism. The CDR3 runs from the conserved cysteine through the conserved F or W. D genes are given only for firm matches. Only some rows state a clone size, as once, few, many or a class for expanded clones.

cdr3_length j_call clone_size v_call d_call cdr3_aa cdr3_nt
13 TRBJ2-7 . TRBV7-6 . CASRKPYSYEQYF TGTGCCAGCAGAAAACCCTACTCCTACGAGCAGTACTTC
15 TRBJ1-6 many TRBV10-3 . CAISDDQGRSSPLHF TGTGCCATCAGTGACGATCAGGGAAGGTCGTCACCCCTCCACTTT
15 TRBJ2-5 . TRBV9 TRBD1 CANSFAGTGEETQYF TGTGCCAACAGCTTCGCCGGGACAGGGGAAGAGACCCAGTACTTC
15 TRBJ2-2 few TRBV7-8 TRBD2 CAIETGRANTGELFF TGTGCCATCGAGACCGGGAGGGCGAACACCGGGGAGCTGTTTTTT
16 TRBJ2-2 few TRBV12-3/TRBV12-4 TRBD2 CATGLAGVVVYWELFF TGTGCCACAGGACTAGCGGGAGTGGTGGTGTACTGGGAGCTGTTTTTT
14 TRBJ1-3 many TRBV7-9 . CASSFGTSGNTIYF TGTGCCAGCAGCTTCGGCACATCTGGAAACACCATATATTTT
13 TRBJ2-7 many TRBV7-2 . CASSLAAGEGQYF TGTGCCAGCAGCCTAGCCGCCGGCGAGGGGCAGTACTTC
13 TRBJ1-2 . TRBV5-1 . CASSLAGEGGYTF TGCGCCAGCAGCTTGGCGGGGGAAGGAGGCTACACCTTC
14 TRBJ1-4 . TRBV25-1 TRBD1 CASVEGARGEKLFF TGTGCCAGCGTAGAGGGGGCGCGGGGTGAAAAACTGTTTTTT
12 TRBJ1-5 many TRBV6-2/TRBV6-3 . CASSQDVQPQHF TGTGCCAGCAGCCAGGACGTCCAGCCCCAGCATTTT
15 TRBJ2-7 few TRBV29-1 . CSVGTRAGVSYEQYF TGCAGCGTCGGAACTCGGGCAGGGGTCTCCTACGAGCAGTACTTC
12 TRBJ2-7 many TRBV7-2 . CASSLDRFEQYF TGTGCCAGCAGCTTAGATAGGTTCGAGCAGTACTTC
12 TRBJ2-7 many TRBV29-1 . CSVEGTNYEQYF TGCAGCGTTGAGGGGACAAACTACGAGCAGTACTTC
12 TRBJ2-5 many TRBV6-1 TRBD1 CATGDREETQYF TGTGCCACCGGGGACAGGGAAGAGACCCAGTACTTC
14 TRBJ1-3 many TRBV7-8 . CASSLDRLGNTIYF TGTGCCAGCAGCTTAGACAGGCTTGGAAACACCATATATTTT
17 TRBJ2-7 . TRBV7-2 . CASSLGLGRGPTHEQYF TGTGCCAGCAGCTTGGGCTTGGGGCGGGGACCGACCCACGAGCAGTACTTC
13 TRBJ1-2 many TRBV29-1 . CSVLGGPVTGYTF TGCAGCGTCCTAGGGGGACCTGTGACTGGCTACACCTTC
13 TRBJ2-7 few TRBV7-8 . CASSFVLAYEQYF TGTGCCAGCAGCTTTGTTCTCGCTTACGAGCAGTACTTC
15 TRBJ2-7 . TRBV7-9 . CASSFSDLKVYEQYF TGTGCCAGCAGCTTTTCGGACTTAAAAGTCTACGAGCAGTACTTC
18 TRBJ1-5 few TRBV5-8 TRBD1 CASSLGQGAIHGNQPQHF TGTGCCAGCAGCTTGGGACAGGGGGCGATTCACGGCAATCAGCCCCAGCATTTT
14 TRBJ1-2 many TRBV9 . CASSVDKTEYGYTF TGTGCCAGCAGCGTAGACAAGACAGAGTATGGCTACACCTTC
16 TRBJ2-5 many TRBV15 TRBD2 CATSAGTSGYQETQYF TGTGCCACCAGCGCCGGGACTAGCGGTTACCAAGAGACCCAGTACTTC
16 TRBJ1-2 . TRBV7-9 TRBD1 CASSVFQGTGNYGYTF TGTGCCAGCAGCGTATTCCAGGGGACAGGCAACTATGGCTACACCTTC
12 TRBJ1-1 . TRBV7-2 . CASSLGAGGTFF TGTGCCAGCAGCTTAGGGGCAGGAGGGACTTTCTTT
14 TRBJ2-7 few TRBV5-6 . CASSLDGSTYEQYF TGTGCCAGCAGCTTGGATGGCTCAACCTACGAGCAGTACTTC
14 TRBJ2-2 . TRBV11-2 . CAGSLTANTGELFF TGTGCCGGCAGCTTAACTGCGAACACCGGGGAGCTGTTTTTT
14 TRBJ2-7 many TRBV20-1 . CSARTGTGSYEQYF TGCAGTGCCCGTACCGGGACCGGCTCCTACGAGCAGTACTTC
17 TRBJ2-2 . TRBV7-9 . CASTKNTRPRGSGELFF TGTGCCAGCACCAAAAACACCAGGCCCCGAGGATCCGGGGAGCTGTTTTTT
16 TRBJ2-7 . TRBV20-1 TRBD2 CSARATSGRASYEQYF TGCAGTGCTAGAGCTACTAGCGGGAGGGCCTCCTACGAGCAGTACTTC
12 TRBJ2-5 . TRBV20-1 . CSAIGGGRAQYF TGCAGTGCTATTGGGGGTGGTAGGGCCCAGTACTTC
11 TRBJ1-6 once TRBV20-1 . CSAPLGSPLHF TGCAGTGCCCCCCTAGGGTCACCCCTCCACTTT
13 TRBJ1-4 many TRBV15 . CATNGGFNEKLFF TGTGCCACTAACGGGGGGTTCAATGAAAAACTGTTTTTT
14 TRBJ1-5 . TRBV7-6 . CASSFRRDNQPQHF TGTGCCAGCAGTTTCCGACGGGACAATCAGCCCCAGCATTTT
18 TRBJ1-4 many TRBV7-2 TRBD1 CASSLAHRQGPFNEKLFF TGTGCCAGCAGCTTAGCGCACAGACAGGGACCCTTTAATGAAAAACTGTTTTTT
17 TRBJ2-7 . TRBV20-1 TRBD2 CSARVPQGVAGAYEQYF TGCAGTGCTAGAGTCCCCCAGGGCGTAGCGGGAGCCTACGAGCAGTACTTC
15 TRBJ1-1 . TRBV30 . CAWSVWGHDNTEAFF TGTGCCTGGAGTGTATGGGGACACGACAACACTGAAGCTTTCTTT
13 TRBJ2-5 . TRBV7-9 . CASSSSGFETQYF TGTGCCAGCAGCTCATCGGGATTTGAGACCCAGTACTTC
16 TRBJ1-5 . TRBV19 TRBD1 CASSILEGQGNQPQHF TGTGCCAGTAGTATTTTGGAAGGACAGGGCAATCAGCCCCAGCATTTT
14 TRBJ1-5 many TRBV7-9 . CASSLGGGVQPQHF TGTGCCAGCAGCTTAGGGGGGGGCGTTCAGCCCCAGCATTTT
14 TRBJ2-7 many TRBV20-1 TRBD2 CSAHVAGAAAEQYF TGCAGTGCTCACGTAGCGGGAGCGGCCGCTGAGCAGTACTTC
11 TRBJ2-7 many TRBV29-1 . CSVIQSYEQYF TGCAGCGTAATTCAATCCTACGAGCAGTACTTC
12 TRBJ2-7 many TRBV29-1 . CSVGQNSYEQYF TGCAGCGTCGGACAGAACTCCTACGAGCAGTACTTC
15 TRBJ1-5 many TRBV20-1 . CSARDHSGWNQPQHF TGCAGTGCTAGAGATCATTCGGGTTGGAATCAGCCCCAGCATTTT
16 TRBJ1-5 . TRBV20-1 TRBD1 CSARDSRQGFNQPQHF TGCAGTGCTAGAGATTCCCGACAGGGTTTCAATCAGCCCCAGCATTTT
16 TRBJ2-7 many TRBV7-8 TRBD2 CASSLFGGGKLYEQYF TGTGCCAGCAGCTTATTCGGCGGGGGAAAGTTGTACGAGCAGTACTTC
14 TRBJ2-2 . TRBV7-9 . CASSFTGPGGELFF TGTGCCAGCAGCTTTACAGGGCCGGGCGGGGAGCTGTTTTTT
13 TRBJ2-7 . TRBV7-9 . CASSYGSEYEQYF TGTGCCAGCAGCTACGGGAGCGAGTACGAGCAGTACTTC
13 TRBJ1-2 . TRBV7-2 TRBD1 CASRPGTGIGYTF TGTGCCAGCAGACCCGGGACAGGGATCGGCTACACCTTC
15 TRBJ2-5 . TRBV12-3/TRBV12-4 TRBD2 CASSPGLARGKTQYF TGTGCCAGCAGTCCCGGACTAGCGAGAGGAAAGACCCAGTACTTC
18 TRBJ1-5 many TRBV19 TRBD1 CASTSMGVRGLSNQPQHF TGTGCCAGTACCTCGATGGGGGTAAGGGGGCTAAGCAATCAGCCCCAGCATTTT
15 TRBJ1-5 few TRBV7-8 . CASSPSDSSNQPQHF TGTGCCAGCTCACCTTCTGACAGTAGCAATCAGCCCCAGCATTTT
12 TRBJ1-6 . TRBV20-1 . CSASPMDSPLHF TGCAGTGCCTCCCCTATGGATTCACCCCTCCACTTT
15 TRBJ1-5 many TRBV5-1 TRBD1 CASSSTGDGNQPQHF TGCGCCAGCAGCTCGACAGGGGATGGCAATCAGCCCCAGCATTTT
13 TRBJ1-1 once TRBV7-9 . CASSYSWGLEAFF TGTGCCAGCAGCTATTCATGGGGGCTCGAAGCTTTCTTT